One sample yielded the 11 T cell receptor beta chains listed below, sequenced in a study of post-analysis software for immune sequencing data (dated by TCRdb to between 2014 and 2017). Here is what the overall study found, with its caveats: Roughly 5 TRBV segments, including TRBV5-6, TRBV5-1 and TRBV20-1, were significantly more frequent in patients than controls.

These receptors lack a known antigen. Library preparation was by PCR. Sequenced using an Illumina HiSeq 2500. To reduce PCR and sequencing biases, unique molecular identifiers were built into the TCR beta cDNA libraries. The public reads were quality trimmed at Q25 with fastp and then assembled into clones with MiXCR by TCRdb, keeping productive beta chains. For every CDR3 protein sequence, its rows merge into one entry that carries the most common genes and DNA. Within this sample are hundreds of thousands of distinct CDR3 sequences, with 25% to 30% of them counted one time only. Jointly, the top ten make up around 0.6% of the sample. Material: blood. The source is a girl aged 10 to 17 with multiple sclerosis.

CDR3 in DNA: TGTGCCAGCAGTACAAGAGGGACGCGATCCTACAATGAGCAGTTCTTC. This sequence encodes CASSTRGTRSYNEQFF. The chain carries TRBV6-5 and TRBJ2-1; tentatively, D is TRBD1 or TRBD2 (5 bases each). The CDR3 runs to 16 residues. V lost 5 bases and J lost 1, with 15 bases in between. The V gene's germline CDR1 is MNHEY and CDR2 SVGAGI.

A few counts support this clonotype. This chain links TRBV5-1 with TRBJ1-2; tentative D call: TRBD1 (6 bases). The CDR3 extends over 14 amino acids. Germline CDR1 and CDR2: SGHRS and YFSETQ. Trimming removed 2 bases at V and 5 bases at J, with 13 bases between. The CDR3 here is CASSFTGQQYGYTF. The CDR3 region has the DNA TGCGCCAGCAGCTTTACAGGGCAACAGTATGGCTACACCTTC.

The chain couples TRBV20-1 to TRBJ1-2; D unclear. Trimming left V 5 bases short and J 5 bases short, with 12 bases between. CDR3 size: 12 residues. Germline V gene lookup returns CDR1 DFQATT and CDR2 SNEGSKA (reference sequence). CDR3 coding DNA: TGCAGTGCTGCCCTCTCGGATTATGGCTACACCTTC. Its protein product is CSAALSDYGYTF.

The V gene is TRBV7-2, the J gene TRBJ2-1; 7 bases map to TRBD2. Trimming removed 2 bases from V and 6 bases from J; junction bases left unmatched: 4. This CDR3 comprises 14 residues. CDR1 and CDR2 from the germline V gene are SGHTA and FQGNSA. This chain's CDR3 is CASSLRGDRNEQFF. In DNA, the CDR3 is TGTGCCAGCAGCTTACGGGGGGATCGCAATGAGCAGTTCTTC.

This chain links TRBV6-5 with TRBJ2-5; 7 bases agree with TRBD2. Unmatched junction bases numbered 5, after V lost 2 bases and J lost 5 bases. The CDR3 extends over 14 amino acids. Germline CDR1 reads MNHEY; CDR2 reads SVGAGI. CDR3 DNA sequence: TGTGCCAGCAGTTACGCGGGAGCACAGGAGACCCAGTACTTC. It encodes CASSYAGAQETQYF.

The CDR3 DNA sequence: TGTGCCAGCAGCTCCCAGTTCCCCTACGAGCAGTACTTC. Translated: CASSSQFPYEQYF. The gene calls are TRBV7-2 and TRBJ2-7, with unresolved D. Germline assignment: CDR1 SGHTA and CDR2 FQGNSA. Trimming took off 4 bases at V and 2 bases at J, with 9 bases between the two ends. The CDR3 is 13 amino acids.

The rearrangement joins TRBV12-3 or TRBV12-4 to TRBJ2-1, with 7 bases that match TRBD1. J lost 0 bases, V lost 7 bases, and 3 bases had no gene match. The CDR3 consists of 14 residues. CDR3 DNA: TGTGCCAGCATGACAGGGTACTCCTACAATGAGCAGTTCTTC. It specifies CASMTGYSYNEQFF.

Regarding this clonotype: The final CDR3 position lacks the conserved phenylalanine or tryptophan, pointing to a likely read error. The V gene is TRBV9, the J gene TRBJ2-1, with TRBD2 matching 8 bases. The germline V gene encodes CDR1 SGDLS and CDR2 YYNGEE. This CDR3 spans 16 amino acids. Trimming took 0 bases from V and 2 from J; bases not matched to a gene: 4. The DNA for the CDR3 is TGTGCCAGCAGCGTAGCTACGGGAGGGGCCTACAATGAGCAGTTCTGC. Translation: CASSVATGGAYNEQFC.

The genes are TRBV4-1 and TRBJ1-5, with unresolved D. Trimming pared 0 bases from V and 1 base from J, leaving 19 bases between. The germline CDR1 and CDR2 sequences are MGHRA and YSYEKL. This CDR3 is 19 amino acids long. CDR3 sequence (DNA): TGCGCCAGCAGCCAAGAGGCAGGCTCCAAACTTGGGAGCAATCAGCCCCAGCATTTT. This gives the protein CASSQEAGSKLGSNQPQHF.

About this clonotype itself: Being one base from a much bigger clone, this may be a read error. The chain uses TRBV29-1 and TRBJ2-4; TRBD1 matches at 8 bases. The germline gives CDR1 SQVTM, CDR2 ANQGSEA. There are 14 residues in the CDR3. The CDR3 region is CIGLTGEAKNIQYF. The DNA for the CDR3 is TGCATTGGATTGACAGGGGAGGCCAAAAACATTCAGTACTTC.

This clonotype was counted a few times. The chain employs TRBV7-9 and TRBJ2-1, with 7 bases identical to TRBD2. Trimming cost V 2 bases and J 8 bases; bases outside gene matches: 9. CDR3 length: 15 residues. The V gene's germline CDR1 is SEHNR and CDR2 FQNEAQ (reference sequence). The CDR3 bases are TGTGCCAGCAGCTTACTCGGGGGGAATATCGATGAGCAGTTCTTC. It yields the protein CASSLLGGNIDEQFF.